This T cell receptor beta chain was recorded in a study of T cell responses to AZD1222 COVID-19 vaccine. Findings of the study overall: Repertoire sampling was restricted to post-peak T cell response timepoints. Seropositivity was recorded at baseline in only 6 or 7 AZD1222 recipients. Spike-specific TCR depth and breadth grew after two AZD1222 doses. Most donors were white British and more were female, and clonal diversity was possibly underestimated.

This clone qualifies as medium-sized. Its antigen is unknown. V lost 1 base, J lost 9 bases, and 22 bases lay in between. The CDR3 extends over 16 amino acids. Germline values: CDR1 LGHNA, CDR2 YSLEER. Some clones are missing from TCRdb's copy, which holds only in-frame ones; the method was immunoSEQ multiplex PCR. The data contain 70,000 or so clones, 83% of them seen just once; the ten biggest clones take up 5.5% to 7%. This specimen consisted of peripheral blood, obtained 28 days after the second AZD1222 dose. This TCR derives from an adult who received the AZD1222 COVID-19 vaccine. The V and J genes are TRBV4-3 and TRBJ2-7, with D possibly being TRBD2 (6 bases). The CDR3 sequence is CASSQGLVGSGLTQYF. In nucleotides, the CDR3 is TGCGCCAGCAGCCAAGGCCTGGTGGGGTCGGGACTCACGCAGTACTTC.